This T cell receptor (beta chain) appears in the sequencing data of a study of T-cell reconstitution after alpha-beta-depleted transplantation in children. The authors prepared the TCRbeta library with unique molecular identifiers. TCRdb re-analysed the PCR reads in MiXCR, keeping a single row per CDR3 protein. The data contain about 980,000 distinct CDR3 sequences, roughly 31% of them seen just once; the ten biggest clones take up roughly 27%. The study, taken as a whole, reports: Surviving thymic progenitors and recipient T cells were the source of high TCRbeta diversity at day 60 in some patients. At the one-year point after transplant, T-cell counts and TCRbeta diversity were found to come mostly from T cells that had been newly produced. Approximately two months post-transplant, alpha-beta T cells reportedly originated from several hundred expanded graft clones.

The CDR3 is 17 amino acids. The V and J ends lost 5 bases and 2 bases, in that order; junction bases with no gene match: 11. CDR1 and CDR2 from the germline V gene are LGHDT and YNNKEL (reference sequence). This clonotype is a singleton in its sample. Antigen: not known. Sequences were derived from PBMCs, mostly from graft donor cells, sampled 360 days after TCRalphabeta/CD19-depleted stem cell transplant. This clonotype was obtained from a boy in the first two years of life who had a stem cell transplant for SCID, so the T cells may come from the graft donor. This chain joins TRBV3-1 and TRBJ2-3, with 9 bases that match TRBD2. This CDR3 is CASSSLTSGRLTDTQYF. Written as DNA, the CDR3 is TGTGCCAGCAGCTCTCTGACTAGCGGTCGCCTCACAGATACGCAGTATTTT.